The 18 T cell receptor beta chains reported below all come from one sample, sequenced in a study of blood T cell repertoires in COVID-19. The table came from immunoSEQ multiplex PCR; TCRdb's copy has only in-frame clones and leaves some out. The table has tens of thousands of clones, around 90% seen once. Sequencing was done on a sample of peripheral blood. The receptors were gathered from a man between 60 and 75 years old with acute or convalescent COVID-19.

The chain combines TRBV5-5 with TRBJ1-1, with a tentative D call TRBD1 (5 bases). The V gene lost 4 bases and the J gene lost 1 base, with 14 bases spanning the gap. CDR3 length equals 15 residues. CDR1 is SGHKS, CDR2 YYEKEE, per germline (reference sequence). The CDR3 here is CASSLLPGENTEAFF. CDR3 in DNA: TGTGCCAGCAGCCTGCTACCGGGGGAGAACACTGAAGCTTTCTTT.

This clone has only one observation. The chain joins TRBV4-1 to TRBJ2-1; 9 nucleotides align to TRBD2. V lost 4 bases, J lost 0 bases, and 4 bases stayed unmatched. The CDR3 is 16 residues long. Germline CDR1 is MGHRA and CDR2 is YSYEKL. DNA of the CDR3: TGCGCCAGCAGCCCTATAGCGGGGGTCTCCTACAATGAGCAGTTCTTC. It translates to CASSPIAGVSYNEQFF.

The chain employs TRBV5-1 and TRBJ2-5, with 7 bases lining up with TRBD1. Germline-derived CDR1 and CDR2 are SGHRS and YFSETQ. The junction had 8 bases not matched to a gene; V was cut back by 5 bases and J by 1 base. The CDR3 is 15 residues long. CDR3 region: CASRRENRGQETQYF. CDR3 bases: TGCGCCAGCAGGAGAGAAAACAGGGGCCAAGAGACCCAGTACTTC. The full variable domain, rest sourced from reference TRBV5-1 and TRBJ2-5, is KAGVTQTPRYLIKTRGQQVTLSCSPISGHRSVSWYQQTPGQGLQFLFEYFSETQRNKGNFPGRFSGRQFSNSRSEMNVSTLELGDSALYLCASRRENRGQETQYFGPGTRLLVL.

V usage is TRBV5-1 and J usage is TRBJ2-5, with TRBD1 as a possible D gene (5 bases). From germline, CDR1 is SGHRS and CDR2 YFSETQ. With 0 bases removed from V and 7 bases from J, the gap between germline ends came to 16 bases. This CDR3 is built from 15 residues. CDR3 DNA sequence: TGCGCCAGCAGCTTGGCCGCCAGGGAAAGCGCGACCCAGTACTTC. Translation: CASSLAARESATQYF.

The chain combines TRBV7-2 with TRBJ1-3; a weak D match, TRBD1 (5 bases). The CDR3 is made up of 14 amino acids. Trimming took 0 bases from V and 3 from J, leaving 6 bases between them. Germline V gene lookup returns CDR1 SGHTA and CDR2 FQGNSA. CDR3 DNA: TGTGCCAGCAGCTTAGCCAGGGTTGGAAACACCATATATTTT. This codes for CASSLARVGNTIYF. The entire variable domain, with the rest obtained from reference TRBV7-2 and TRBJ1-3, is as follows: GAGVSQSPSNKVTEKGKDVELRCDPISGHTALYWYRQSLGQGLEFLIYFQGNSAPDKSGLPSDRFSAERTGGSVSTLTIQRTQQEDSAVYLCASSLARVGNTIYFGEGSWLTVV.

V gene TRBV19 combines with J gene TRBJ2-2; D gene ambiguous. Per germline, CDR1 LNHDA and CDR2 SQIVND (reference sequence). The V end lost 3 bases, the J end lost 6 bases, and 14 bases lay between the germline ends. The CDR3 has 15 amino acids. CDR3 nucleotides: TGTGCCAGTAGTATCTCGGGTTTTGGCGCCGGGGAGCTGTTTTTT. Translation: CASSISGFGAGELFF. Using reference TRBV19 and TRBJ2-2 for the parts outside the CDR3, the full variable domain is DGGITQSPKYLFRKEGQNVTLSCEQNLNHDAMYWYRQDPGQGLRLIYYSQIVNDFQKGDIAEGYSVSREKKESFPLTVTSAQKNPTAFYLCASSISGFGAGELFFGEGSRLTVL.

The chain carries TRBV5-5 and TRBJ1-2; D gene uncertain. CDR3 length: 15 residues. Germline CDR1 reads SGHKS; CDR2 reads YYEKEE (reference sequence). The germline V and J ends were trimmed by 0 bases and 4 bases, with 13 bases remaining between them. CDR3 nucleotide sequence: TGTGCCAGCAGCTTGGGTATAGCGCAGAGCTATGGCTACACCTTC. This codes for CASSLGIAQSYGYTF. Based on the CDR3 plus reference TRBV5-5 and TRBJ1-2, the full variable domain is DAGVTQSPTHLIKTRGQQVTLRCSPISGHKSVSWYQQVLGQGPQFIFQYYEKEERGRGNFPDRFSARQFPNYSSELNVNALLLGDSALYLCASSLGIAQSYGYTFGSGTRLTVV.

The chain uses TRBV4-1 and TRBJ1-2, with TRBD1 matching 9 bases. J lost 4 bases, V lost 0 bases, and 6 bases had no gene match. Per germline, CDR1 MGHRA and CDR2 YSYEKL. The CDR3 runs 16 residues. CDR3 residues: CASSQEIQDRGYGYTF. CDR3 bases: TGCGCCAGCAGCCAAGAGATACAGGACAGGGGCTATGGCTACACCTTC.

The V and J genes are TRBV6-6 and TRBJ2-5; 9 bases map to TRBD1. The length of the CDR3 is 17 residues. In germline, CDR1 is MNHNY, CDR2 SVGAGI (reference sequence). The V gene end was trimmed by 5 bases and the J gene end by 5 bases; junction bases not matched to a gene: 15. In DNA, the CDR3 is TGTGCCAGCAGTCGCCCCGGGACAGGGAGTGTACAGGAGACCCAGTACTTC. It specifies CASSRPGTGSVQETQYF.

This clone showed up just once. The chain links TRBV5-1 to TRBJ1-6; TRBD1 matches 12 bases. Per germline, CDR1 SGHRS and CDR2 YFSETQ. The CDR3 spans 16 residues. After removal of 3 bases from V and 7 bases from J, the junction contained 5 bases not matched to a gene. The CDR3 nucleotides read TGCGCCAGCAGCTCAGGGACAGGGGGCGGAAATTCACCCCTCCACTTT. Residues: CASSSGTGGGNSPLHF.

The rearrangement joins TRBV18 to TRBJ1-2, with D uncertain. Germline loops: CDR1 KGHSH, CDR2 LQKENI. CDR3 length: 13 amino acids. Trimming stripped 2 bases from V and 4 bases from J, with 8 bases between. In DNA, the CDR3 is TGTGCCAGCTCACCAGGGAGACTCTATGGCTACACCTTC. The encoded protein is CASSPGRLYGYTF.

The chain has TRBV7-3 and TRBJ1-2; D is unresolved. The CDR3 sequence is 15 residues long. The germline gives CDR1 SGHTA, CDR2 FQGTGA. The V end lost 1 base, the J end lost 0 bases, and 9 bases lay between the germline ends. The CDR3 reads CASSLIPGANYGYTF. DNA of the CDR3: TGTGCCAGCAGCTTAATTCCAGGCGCTAACTATGGCTACACCTTC.

As concerns this clone: Germline is not matched at one junction end, which may reflect a read error. This rearrangement joins TRBV7-7 to TRBJ2-2, with 10 bases matching TRBD2. The CDR3 extends over 15 amino acids. Per germline, CDR1 SSHAT and CDR2 FNYEAQ (reference sequence). This CDR3 is CASSSRSGGAGELFF. The CDR3 nucleotides read TGTGCTAGCAGCTCGCGGAGCGGGGGGGCTGGGGAGCTGTTTTTT.

The rearrangement uses TRBV11-2 and TRBJ2-2, with 7 bases aligning to TRBD1. Per germline, CDR1 SGHAT and CDR2 FQNNGV. The CDR3 length is 15 residues. Trimming removed 5 bases from V and 3 bases from J; junction bases left unmatched: 6. This CDR3 is CASSLQGLDTGELFF. The DNA for the CDR3 is TGTGCCAGCAGCCTACAGGGGTTGGACACCGGGGAGCTGTTTTTT.

The chain is built from TRBV2 and TRBJ1-6, with 7 bases aligning to TRBD1. The CDR3 consists of 17 residues. After removal of 7 bases from V and 7 bases from J, the junction contained 16 bases not matched to a gene. Germline loops: CDR1 SNHLY, CDR2 FYNNEI. The CDR3 bases are TGTGCCAGCACGAAGGGTGGGACAGTCTTCTCCAATTCACCCCTCCACTTT. Translation gives CASTKGGTVFSNSPLHF.

This clone was detected once. The rearrangement uses TRBV2 and TRBJ2-7, with TRBD1 identical over 9 bases. Germline V gene sequence: CDR1 SNHLY, CDR2 FYNNEI. Trimming at V came to 6 bases and at J to 0 bases, leaving 12 bases not matched to a gene. The CDR3 totals 17 residues. CDR3 sequence reads: CASRKDSDRGSSYEQYF. DNA of the CDR3: TGTGCCAGCAGAAAAGATAGTGACAGGGGGAGCTCCTACGAGCAGTACTTC.

The chain links TRBV5-4 to TRBJ1-1; 8 positions match TRBD1. The V gene's germline CDR1 is SGHNT and CDR2 YYREEE (reference sequence). The CDR3 covers 15 residues. With V trimmed by 9 bases and J by 0 bases, 10 bases remained unmatched. The CDR3 region is CATIPGTGMNTEAFF. CDR3 DNA sequence: TGTGCCACCATTCCCGGGACAGGAATGAACACTGAAGCTTTCTTT. Using reference TRBV5-4 and TRBJ1-1 for the parts outside the CDR3, the full variable domain is ETGVTQSPTHLIKTRGQQVTLRCSSQSGHNTVSWYQQALGQGPQFIFQYYREEENGRGNFPPRFSGLQFPNYSSELNVNALELDDSALYLCATIPGTGMNTEAFFGQGTRLTVV.

This clone was counted a few times. The chain is built from TRBV19 and TRBJ1-1; 9 bases map to TRBD1. The CDR3 spans 11 residues. Germline CDR1 is LNHDA and CDR2 is SQIVND (reference sequence). The V segment lost 7 bases and the J segment 11 bases; nucleotides outside the gene matches: 5. CDR3 loop: CASKGQGGAFF. DNA of the CDR3: TGTGCCAGTAAGGGACAGGGAGGCGCTTTCTTT.